One and the same sample provided the 23 T cell receptor beta chains below, sequenced in a study of CXCR3-negative and CXCR3-positive naive CD8 T cells. General study points: CXCR3-positive naive cells carried more hydrophobic TRB CDR3s than CXCR3-negative ones.

UMI-tagged TRB cDNA libraries were built via 5' RACE. TCRdb reanalyzed the 5' RACE reads, giving one entry per CDR3 protein sequence and no DNA. This sample contains 2,500 to 3,000 distinct CDR3 sequences. These receptors lack a known antigen. The specimen sequenced was naive CXCR3+ CD8+ T cells from blood. Noted subset: CD45RO-CCR7+CD27+CD95- naive CD8+ T cells expressing CXCR3 (TNR3+). The receptors shown here come from a human donor in good health. Some clones in this sample may be carry-over from other donors' samples.

The rearrangement links TRBV29-1 to TRBJ1-1. The CDR3 totals 12 residues. Germline CDR1 and CDR2: SQVTM and ANQGSEA. Here the CDR3 reads CSVRGVGFGAFF.

Frequency places this clonotype as medium-sized. This chain connects TRBV20-1 to TRBJ1-1. Germline values: CDR1 DFQATT, CDR2 SNEGSKA (reference sequence). CDR3 length equals 12 residues. The CDR3 sequence is CSARDQNTEAFF.

V and J are TRBV29-1 and TRBJ2-3. The germline gives CDR1 SQVTM, CDR2 ANQGSEA. CDR3 length: 14 residues. The CDR3 sequence: CSVRRFSSTDTQYF.

V is TRBV6-6 and J is TRBJ2-2; TCRdb returns TRBD1, unconfirmable since there is no DNA. This CDR3 region has 14 residues. In germline, CDR1 is MNHNY, CDR2 SVGAGI (reference sequence). The CDR3 is CASRTGTNTGELFF.

This clonotype is called medium-sized based on its frequency. The chain combines TRBV4-2 with TRBJ1-5. CDR1 and CDR2 (germline): LGHNA, YNFKEQ. The CDR3 length is 15 residues. The chain's CDR3 is CASSQELQTNQPQHF.

The rearrangement joins TRBV10-2 to TRBJ1-1; with no DNA, the TCRdb D assignment of TRBD1 cannot be verified. The CDR3 sequence is 11 residues long. CDR1 and CDR2 from the germline V gene are WSHSY and SAAADI. CDR3 amino acids: CASRPGAEAFF.

Frequency places this clonotype as medium-sized (0.01 to 0.1%). The chain links TRBV3-1 to TRBJ2-2; TCRdb reports TRBD1, a call that lacks DNA to check it against. CDR1 and CDR2 from the germline V gene are LGHDT and YNNKEL (reference sequence). This CDR3 region has 15 residues. The CDR3 reads CASSQDRVSTGELFF.

Its frequency marks this clonotype as medium-sized. The rearrangement links TRBV29-1 to TRBJ2-1; lacking DNA, the TRBD1 call made by TCRdb goes unchecked. Germline-derived CDR1 and CDR2 are SQVTM and ANQGSEA. The length of the CDR3 is 12 residues. The CDR3 spells CSVDAGSPEQFF.

Measured by frequency, this clonotype is medium-sized. The chain recombines TRBV18 with TRBJ2-2; TCRdb selects TRBD1, and the lack of DNA leaves this call unchecked. This CDR3 comprises 13 residues. Looked up from germline, CDR1 is KGHSH and CDR2 is LQKENI. The CDR3 here is CASSPAPTGELFF. The full variable domain, completed using reference TRBV18 and TRBJ2-2, is NAGVMQNPRHLVRRRGQEARLRCSPMKGHSHVYWYRQLPEEGLKFMVYLQKENIIDESGMPKERFSAEFPKEGPSILRIQQVVRGDSAAYFCASSPAPTGELFFGEGSRLTVL.

In terms of frequency, this clonotype is medium-sized. The CDR3 is CSVTETYNSPLHF. The J gene is TRBJ1-6, the V gene TRBV29-1. There are 13 residues in the CDR3. Germline CDR1 and CDR2: SQVTM and ANQGSEA.

The chain links TRBV9 to TRBJ1-2; no DNA is available, so the TRBD1 call from TCRdb remains unchecked. The CDR3 length is 14 residues. Germline V gene lookup returns CDR1 SGDLS and CDR2 YYNGEE. CDR3 amino acids: CASSVGPGDYGYTF.

This clonotype is identified as medium-sized from frequency. The chain uses TRBV13 and TRBJ2-1; no DNA is available, so the TRBD1 call from TCRdb remains unchecked. This CDR3 region has 14 residues. Germline V gene data show CDR1 as PRHDT and CDR2 as FYEKMQ (reference sequence). The CDR3 protein is CASSLRTGKNEQFF.

This clonotype is identified as medium-sized from frequency. V is TRBV6-2 or TRBV6-3 and J is TRBJ2-1; TCRdb gives TRBD1 as the D gene, but with no DNA this cannot be confirmed. The CDR3 covers 15 residues. From germline, CDR1 is MNHEY and CDR2 SVGEGT. CDR3 sequence: CASGGGTGTYNEQFF.

The V and J genes are TRBV19 and TRBJ1-1; the TRBD1 assignment by TCRdb is unverifiable without DNA. CDR1 and CDR2 from the germline V gene are LNHDA and SQIVND (reference sequence). The CDR3 sequence is 14 residues long. The chain's CDR3 is CATEPGQGATEAFF. The variable domain in full, completed from reference TRBV19 and TRBJ1-1, reads DGGITQSPKYLFRKEGQNVTLSCEQNLNHDAMYWYRQDPGQGLRLIYYSQIVNDFQKGDIAEGYSVSREKKESFPLTVTSAQKNPTAFYLCATEPGQGATEAFFGQGTRLTVV.

This chain links TRBV4-3 with TRBJ1-2; the TCRdb D gene call, TRBD1, has no DNA to confirm it. CDR1 is LGHNA and CDR2 is YSLEER in the germline V gene. This CDR3 comprises 16 residues. CDR3 amino acids: CASSQDRQGLNYGYTF.

This clonotype is deemed medium-sized by its frequency. The CDR3 reads CASTSSWETQYF. V and J are TRBV7-9 and TRBJ2-5. Per germline, CDR1 SEHNR and CDR2 FQNEAQ (reference sequence). The CDR3 is 12 amino acids.

This clonotype is deemed medium-sized by its frequency. The chain recombines TRBV6-5 with TRBJ1-6; the D call from TCRdb, TRBD1, cannot be confirmed without DNA. CDR3 length: 15 residues. Germline V CDR1 and CDR2: MNHEY, SVGAGI. CDR3 protein: CASSRPGQGNSPLHF.

The chain joins TRBV14 to TRBJ2-1. The germline V gene encodes CDR1 SGHDN and CDR2 FVKESK. The CDR3 covers 15 residues. The CDR3: CASSQVASAHNEQFF. Full variable domain (remainder filled in from reference TRBV14 and TRBJ2-1): EAGVTQFPSHSVIEKGQTVTLRCDPISGHDNLYWYRRVMGKEIKFLLHFVKESKQDESGMPNNRFLAERTGGTYSTLKVQPAELEDSGVYFCASSQVASAHNEQFFGPGTRLTVL.

This clonotype is called medium-sized based on its frequency. The CDR3 protein is CSIRDTYGYTF. The V call is TRBV29-1, the J call TRBJ1-2; TCRdb's D call, TRBD1, is unchecked because there is no DNA. The CDR3 totals 11 residues. Germline CDR1 and CDR2: SQVTM and ANQGSEA. Full variable domain (rest looked up from reference TRBV29-1 and TRBJ1-2): SAVISQKPSRDICQRGTSLTIQCQVDSQVTMMFWYRQQPGQSLTLIATANQGSEATYESGFVIDKFPISRPNLTFSTLTVSNMSPEDSSIYLCSIRDTYGYTFGSGTRLTVV.

The chain joins TRBV12-3 or TRBV12-4 to TRBJ2-1; TCRdb gives TRBD1 as the D gene, but with no DNA this cannot be confirmed. The CDR3 totals 13 residues. CDR3 amino acids: CASSDTGDNEQFF.

This chain uses TRBV20-1 with TRBJ2-7; without DNA, the TCRdb call of TRBD2 cannot be checked. This CDR3 has 16 residues. Per the germline V gene, CDR1 is DFQATT and CDR2 is SNEGSKA (reference sequence). CDR3 loop: CSARDSRGATLNEQYF.

This clonotype is deemed medium-sized by its frequency. The chain couples TRBV29-1 to TRBJ2-7. This CDR3 contains 11 residues. Germline V gene lookup returns CDR1 SQVTM and CDR2 ANQGSEA. The chain's CDR3 is CSVETGYEQYF.

By frequency, this clonotype registers medium-sized (0.01 to 0.1%). This rearrangement joins TRBV7-3 to TRBJ2-2; TCRdb calls TRBD2, which cannot be checked without DNA. CDR3 length: 14 residues. Per germline, CDR1 SGHTA and CDR2 FQGTGA. CDR3 residues: CASSLELAGGELFF.